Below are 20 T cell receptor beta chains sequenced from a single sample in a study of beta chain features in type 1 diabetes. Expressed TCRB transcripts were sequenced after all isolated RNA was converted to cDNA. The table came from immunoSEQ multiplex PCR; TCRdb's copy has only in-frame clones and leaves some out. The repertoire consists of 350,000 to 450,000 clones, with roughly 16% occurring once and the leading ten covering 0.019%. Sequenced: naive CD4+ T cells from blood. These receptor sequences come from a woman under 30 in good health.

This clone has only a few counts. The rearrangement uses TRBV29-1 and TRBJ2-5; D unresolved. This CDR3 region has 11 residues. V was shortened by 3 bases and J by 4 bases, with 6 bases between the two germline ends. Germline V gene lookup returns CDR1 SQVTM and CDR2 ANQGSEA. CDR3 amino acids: CSVEGIETQYF. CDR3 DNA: TGCAGCGTTGAGGGCATAGAGACCCAGTACTTC.

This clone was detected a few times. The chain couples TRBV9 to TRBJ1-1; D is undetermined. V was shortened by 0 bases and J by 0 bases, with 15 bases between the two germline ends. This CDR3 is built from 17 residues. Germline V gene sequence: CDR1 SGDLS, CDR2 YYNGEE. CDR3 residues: CASSVGLSRMLNTEAFF. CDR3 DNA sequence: TGTGCCAGCAGCGTAGGACTATCCCGGATGTTGAACACTGAAGCTTTCTTT. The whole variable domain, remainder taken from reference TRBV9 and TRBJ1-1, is DSGVTQTPKHLITATGQRVTLRCSPRSGDLSVYWYQQSLDQGLQFLIQYYNGEERAKGNILERFSAQQFPDLHSELNLSSLELGDSALYFCASSVGLSRMLNTEAFFGQGTRLTVV.

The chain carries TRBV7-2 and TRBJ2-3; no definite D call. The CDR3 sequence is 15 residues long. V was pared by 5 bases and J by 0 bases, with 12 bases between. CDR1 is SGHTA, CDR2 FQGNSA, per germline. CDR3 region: CASSPRLTSTDTQYF. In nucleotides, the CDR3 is TGTGCCAGCAGCCCAAGACTCACTAGCACAGATACGCAGTATTTT.

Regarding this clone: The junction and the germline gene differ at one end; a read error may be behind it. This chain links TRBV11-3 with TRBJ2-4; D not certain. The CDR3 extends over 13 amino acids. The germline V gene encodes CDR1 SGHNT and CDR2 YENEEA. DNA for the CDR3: TGTGCCAGCAGCCAAGCCCAATCTTCCCCTGCGAACTTC. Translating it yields CASSQAQSSPANF.

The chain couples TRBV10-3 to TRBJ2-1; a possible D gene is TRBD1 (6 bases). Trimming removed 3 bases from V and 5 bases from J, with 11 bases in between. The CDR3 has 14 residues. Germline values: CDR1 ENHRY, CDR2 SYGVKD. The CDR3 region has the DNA TGTGCCATCAGTGAAAGGGGGACGAACAATGAGCAGTTCTTC. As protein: CAISERGTNNEQFF.

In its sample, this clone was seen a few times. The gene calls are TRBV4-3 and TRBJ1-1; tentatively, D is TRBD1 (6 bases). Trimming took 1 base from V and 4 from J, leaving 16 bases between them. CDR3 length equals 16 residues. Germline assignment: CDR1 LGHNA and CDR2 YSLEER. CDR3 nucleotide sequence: TGCGCCAGCAGCCAAGTTGCGGGGGGCGGAGGCACTGAAGCTTTCTTT. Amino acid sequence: CASSQVAGGGGTEAFF.

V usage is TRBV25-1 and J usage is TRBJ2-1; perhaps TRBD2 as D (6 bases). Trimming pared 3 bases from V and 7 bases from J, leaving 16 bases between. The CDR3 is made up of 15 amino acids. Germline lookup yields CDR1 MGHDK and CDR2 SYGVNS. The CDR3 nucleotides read TGTGCCAGCAGTGACCGGGACTCCTATTGGAATGAGCAGTTCTTC. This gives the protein CASSDRDSYWNEQFF. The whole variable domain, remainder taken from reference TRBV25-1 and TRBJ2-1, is EADIYQTPRYLVIGTGKKITLECSQTMGHDKMYWYQQDPGMELHLIHYSYGVNSTEKGDLSSESTVSRIRTEHFPLTLESARPSHTSQYLCASSDRDSYWNEQFFGPGTRLTVL.

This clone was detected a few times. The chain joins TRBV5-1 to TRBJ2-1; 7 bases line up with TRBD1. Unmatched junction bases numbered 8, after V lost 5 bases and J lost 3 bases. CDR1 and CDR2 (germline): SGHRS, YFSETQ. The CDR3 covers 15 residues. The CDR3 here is CASRADRDIYNEQFF. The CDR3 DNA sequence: TGCGCCAGCAGAGCCGACAGGGACATCTACAATGAGCAGTTCTTC. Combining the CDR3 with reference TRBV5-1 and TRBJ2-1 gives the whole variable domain KAGVTQTPRYLIKTRGQQVTLSCSPISGHRSVSWYQQTPGQGLQFLFEYFSETQRNKGNFPGRFSGRQFSNSRSEMNVSTLELGDSALYLCASRADRDIYNEQFFGPGTRLTVL.

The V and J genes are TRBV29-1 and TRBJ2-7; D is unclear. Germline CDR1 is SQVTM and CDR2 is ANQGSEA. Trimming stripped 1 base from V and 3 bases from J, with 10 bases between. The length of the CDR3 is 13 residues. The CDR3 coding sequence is TGCAGCGTTGAAGGCGGTTCAAACTACGAGCAGTACTTC. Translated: CSVEGGSNYEQYF.

CDR3 sequence: CASSGDQGTYNEQFF. The CDR3 DNA reads TGTGCCAGCAGCGGGGACCAGGGGACCTACAATGAGCAGTTCTTC. The genes are TRBV5-4 and TRBJ2-1, with D possibly matching TRBD1 (6 bases). This CDR3 comprises 15 residues. Germline CDR1 is SGHNT and CDR2 is YYREEE (reference sequence). V was pared by 4 bases and J by 2 bases, with 13 bases between.

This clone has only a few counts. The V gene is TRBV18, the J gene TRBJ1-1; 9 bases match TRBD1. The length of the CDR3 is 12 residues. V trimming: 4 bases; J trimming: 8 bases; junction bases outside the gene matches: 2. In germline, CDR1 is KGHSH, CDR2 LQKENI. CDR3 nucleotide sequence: TGTGCCAGCTCACAGGACAGGGGAGAAGCTTTCTTT. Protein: CASSQDRGEAFF.

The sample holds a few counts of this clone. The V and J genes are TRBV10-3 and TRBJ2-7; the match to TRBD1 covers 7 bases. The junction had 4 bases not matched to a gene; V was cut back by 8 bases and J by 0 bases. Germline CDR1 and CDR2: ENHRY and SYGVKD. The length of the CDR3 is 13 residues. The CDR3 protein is CAISGTVSYEQYF. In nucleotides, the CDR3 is TGTGCCATCTCCGGGACAGTCTCCTACGAGCAGTACTTC.

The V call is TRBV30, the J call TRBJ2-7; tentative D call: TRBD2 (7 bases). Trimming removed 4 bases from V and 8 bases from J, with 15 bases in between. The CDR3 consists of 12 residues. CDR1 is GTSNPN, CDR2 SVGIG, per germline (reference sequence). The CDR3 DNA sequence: TGTGCCTGGACTGGAGGGGGGGTCCAGCAGTACTTC. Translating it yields CAWTGGGVQQYF.

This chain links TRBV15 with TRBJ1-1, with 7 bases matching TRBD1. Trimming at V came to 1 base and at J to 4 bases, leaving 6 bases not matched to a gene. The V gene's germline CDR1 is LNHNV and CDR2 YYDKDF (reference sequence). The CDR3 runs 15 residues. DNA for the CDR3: TGTGCCACCAGCAGAGGGGACAGTTTCAGCACTGAAGCTTTCTTT. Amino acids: CATSRGDSFSTEAFF.

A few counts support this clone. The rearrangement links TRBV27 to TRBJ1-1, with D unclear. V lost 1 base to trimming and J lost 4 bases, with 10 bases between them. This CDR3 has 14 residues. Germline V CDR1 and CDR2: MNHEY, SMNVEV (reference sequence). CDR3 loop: CASSLFRVGTEAFF. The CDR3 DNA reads TGTGCCAGCAGTTTATTCCGGGTGGGCACTGAAGCTTTCTTT.

The chain's CDR3 is CATATSGRYQETQYF. Written as DNA, the CDR3 is TGTGCCACCGCGACTAGCGGACGGTACCAAGAGACCCAGTACTTC. The chain uses TRBV6-6 and TRBJ2-5; 9 bases are shared with TRBD2. V dropped 10 bases and J dropped 0; count of bases not matched to a gene: 9. The CDR3 is made up of 15 amino acids. Germline V gene sequence: CDR1 MNHNY, CDR2 SVGAGI (reference sequence).

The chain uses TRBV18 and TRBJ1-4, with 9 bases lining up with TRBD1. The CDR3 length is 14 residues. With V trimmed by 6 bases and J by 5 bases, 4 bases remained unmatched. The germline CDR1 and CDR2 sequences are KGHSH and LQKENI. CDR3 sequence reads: CASSRDRANEKLFF. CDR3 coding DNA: TGTGCCAGCTCCCGGGACAGGGCGAATGAAAAACTGTTTTTT.

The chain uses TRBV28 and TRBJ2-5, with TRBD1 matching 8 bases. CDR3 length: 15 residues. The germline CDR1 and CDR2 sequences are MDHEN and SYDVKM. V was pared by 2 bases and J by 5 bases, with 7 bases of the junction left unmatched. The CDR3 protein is CASSLGQGRQETQYF. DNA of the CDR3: TGTGCCAGCAGTTTAGGACAGGGCCGACAGGAGACCCAGTACTTC.

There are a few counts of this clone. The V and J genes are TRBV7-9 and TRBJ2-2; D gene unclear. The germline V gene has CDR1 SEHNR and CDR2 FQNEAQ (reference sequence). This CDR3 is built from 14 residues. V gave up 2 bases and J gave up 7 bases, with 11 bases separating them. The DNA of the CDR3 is TGTGCCAGCAGCTTACGAGACTTTCGCGGGGAGCTGTTTTTT. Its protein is CASSLRDFRGELFF.

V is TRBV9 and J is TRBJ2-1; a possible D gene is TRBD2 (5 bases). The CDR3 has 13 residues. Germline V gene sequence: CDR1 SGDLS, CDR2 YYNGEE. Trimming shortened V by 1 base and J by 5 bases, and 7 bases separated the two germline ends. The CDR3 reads CASSVTGDNEQFF. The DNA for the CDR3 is TGTGCCAGCAGCGTAACCGGGGACAATGAGCAGTTCTTC.